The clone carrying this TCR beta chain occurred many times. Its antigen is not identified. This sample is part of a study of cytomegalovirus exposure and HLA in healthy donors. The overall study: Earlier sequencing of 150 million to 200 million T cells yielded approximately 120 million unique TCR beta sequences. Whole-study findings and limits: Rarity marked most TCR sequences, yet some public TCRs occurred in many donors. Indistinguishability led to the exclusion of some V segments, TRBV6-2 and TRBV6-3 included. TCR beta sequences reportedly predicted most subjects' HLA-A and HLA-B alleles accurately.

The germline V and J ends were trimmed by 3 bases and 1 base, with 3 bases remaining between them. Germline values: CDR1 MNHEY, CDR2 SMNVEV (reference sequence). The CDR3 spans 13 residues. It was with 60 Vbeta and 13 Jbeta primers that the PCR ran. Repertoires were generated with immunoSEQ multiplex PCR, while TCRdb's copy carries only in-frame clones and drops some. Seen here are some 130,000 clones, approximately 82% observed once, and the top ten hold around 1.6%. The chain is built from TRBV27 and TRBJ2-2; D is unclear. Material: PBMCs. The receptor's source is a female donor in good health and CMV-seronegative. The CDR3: CASSFKNTGELFF. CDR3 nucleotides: TGTGCCAGCAGTTTCAAGAACACCGGGGAGCTGTTTTTT.